Listed here are 13 T cell receptor beta chains from one sample, sequenced in a study of response to subunit inactivated influenza vaccine. From the RT-PCR reads, TCRdb called clonotypes with MiXCR, one entry per CDR3 protein. The table shows roughly 170,000 distinct CDR3 sequences, with around 9% occurring only once. The sequencing used non-naive T cells sorted from PBMCs, collected on the day of vaccination. These receptors were taken from a man aged 45-65 years who received an inactivated influenza vaccine.

As to this clonotype: One junction end disagrees with the germline gene, perhaps due to a read error. This sequence joins TRBV2 and TRBJ2-1; 14 bases align to TRBD2. This CDR3 spans 18 amino acids. The germline V gene has CDR1 SNHLY and CDR2 FYNNEI. The CDR3 loop reads CTSSFVGTSGSPYNEQFF. The CDR3 bases are TGTACCAGCAGTTTTGTTGGGACTAGCGGGAGCCCCTACAATGAGCAGTTCTTC.

This clonotype was seen a few times. The gene calls are TRBV4-3 and TRBJ2-3; weak D call: TRBD1 (5 bases). In germline, CDR1 is LGHNA, CDR2 YSLEER. The CDR3 length is 16 residues. Trimming stripped 0 bases from V and 7 bases from J, with 17 bases between. The CDR3 DNA reads as TGCGCCAGCAGCCAAGATTCTCCCAGGGCAGCGAATACGCAGTATTTT. It codes for CASSQDSPRAANTQYF.

This clonotype occurred many times. The chain uses TRBV3-1 and TRBJ2-3; 7 bases are shared with TRBD2. CDR1 is LGHDT and CDR2 is YNNKEL in the germline V gene (reference sequence). With 1 base clipped from V and 5 bases from J, the junction kept 6 bases outside the gene matches. This CDR3 spans 15 amino acids. This CDR3 is CASSQGLAVKDTQYF. The CDR3, as DNA: TGTGCCAGCAGCCAAGGGCTAGCGGTAAAAGATACGCAGTATTTT.

There are many counts of this clonotype. The rearrangement joins TRBV12-3 or TRBV12-4 to TRBJ2-7, with 11 bases identical to TRBD1. The CDR3 has 16 residues. V was pared by 5 bases and J by 2 bases, with 8 bases of the junction left unmatched. Here the CDR3 reads CASSTAGTGGTYEQYF. CDR3 nucleotide sequence: TGTGCCAGCAGTACCGCCGGGACAGGGGGGACCTACGAGCAGTACTTC.

This clonotype came up many times. This chain uses TRBV18 with TRBJ2-3; the D gene is possibly TRBD2 (5 bases). Germline V lookup: CDR1 KGHSH, CDR2 LQKENI. CDR3 length: 14 amino acids. V lost 0 bases, J lost 11 bases, and 15 bases lay in between. The CDR3 DNA follows: TGTGCCAGCTCACCACCTGCGCGTAGCGAAAAGCAGTATTTT. Amino acid sequence: CASSPPARSEKQYF.

This clonotype was counted at least ten times. The chain links TRBV6-2 or TRBV6-3 to TRBJ1-2; unclear D gene. Per the germline V gene, CDR1 is MNHEY and CDR2 is SVGEGT. The CDR3 has 12 residues. Trimming stripped 6 bases from V and 8 bases from J, with 13 bases between. The chain's CDR3 is CASRSGSTGYTF. CDR3 DNA: TGTGCCAGCAGATCAGGTTCCACCGGCTACACCTTC.

This clonotype was seen only a few times. The rearrangement uses TRBV4-2 and TRBJ1-1, with D perhaps TRBD1 (5 bases). The CDR3 consists of 16 residues. V lost 3 bases and J 6 bases, leaving 20 bases between the germline ends. Looked up from germline, CDR1 is LGHNA and CDR2 is YNFKEQ. The CDR3 bases are TGTGCCAGCAGCCAGCCGTCACCCGGGGCGGTGGCTGAAGCTTTCTTT. This sequence encodes CASSQPSPGAVAEAFF.

This chain joins TRBV12-5 and TRBJ2-5, with D uncertain. V dropped 1 base and J dropped 5 bases, with 8 bases sitting between them. The germline V gene has CDR1 LGHNT and CDR2 FRNRAP. The CDR3 totals 13 residues. DNA of the CDR3: TGTGCTAGTGGTTTGGCAGCCGGGGAGACCCAGTACTTC. Encoded protein: CASGLAAGETQYF. Combining the CDR3 with reference TRBV12-5 and TRBJ2-5 gives the whole variable domain DARVTQTPRHKVTEMGQEVTMRCQPILGHNTVFWYRQTMMQGLELLAYFRNRAPLDDSGMPKDRFSAEMPDATLATLKIQPSEPRDSAVYFCASGLAAGETQYFGPGTRLLVL.

In its sample, this clonotype was seen a few times. This chain connects TRBV20-1 to TRBJ2-7; a possible D gene is TRBD2 (8 bases). Between the trimmed V and J ends, which lost 1 base and 4 bases, there was a span of 23 bases. Germline loops: CDR1 DFQATT, CDR2 SNEGSKA (reference sequence). This CDR3 is built from 17 residues. The CDR3 protein is CSARGDVGRGRGYEQYF. Here the CDR3 DNA reads TGCAGTGCTAGAGGGGATGTCGGGAGGGGGCGCGGGTACGAGCAGTACTTC.

There are a few counts of this clonotype. The chain carries TRBV7-2 and TRBJ2-5; 7 bases map to TRBD1. Trimming at V came to 1 base and at J to 4 bases, leaving 6 bases not matched to a gene. Germline CDR1 and CDR2: SGHTA and FQGNSA. The CDR3 covers 15 residues. The DNA of the CDR3 is TGTGCCAGCAGCTTAGGTGACAGGGTGCGAGAGACCCAGTACTTC. Translated: CASSLGDRVRETQYF.

The chain's CDR3 is CASSSSRGSGGEQFF. The CDR3 region has the DNA TGTGCCAGCAGTTCCAGCAGGGGAAGCGGGGGTGAGCAGTTCTTC. This sequence joins TRBV6-5 and TRBJ2-1; 8 positions match TRBD2. Trimming at V came to 4 bases and at J to 9 bases, leaving 11 bases not matched to a gene. The germline V gene has CDR1 MNHEY and CDR2 SVGAGI. The CDR3 totals 15 residues.

The sample holds a few counts of this clonotype. The chain joins TRBV18 to TRBJ2-7; 7 bases align to TRBD1. CDR1 and CDR2 (germline): KGHSH, LQKENI. The CDR3 extends over 14 amino acids. The V gene end was trimmed by 3 bases and the J gene end by 6 bases; junction bases not matched to a gene: 8. The chain's CDR3 is CASSPLRDRLEQYF. For the CDR3, the DNA is TGTGCCAGCTCACCTCTCCGGGACAGACTCGAGCAGTACTTC.

This clonotype came up many times. The gene calls are TRBV5-1 and TRBJ2-1; 10 bases map to TRBD1. Germline V gene lookup returns CDR1 SGHRS and CDR2 YFSETQ. This CDR3 has 16 residues. With 7 bases clipped from V and 9 bases from J, the junction kept 16 bases outside the gene matches. CDR3 DNA sequence: TGCGCCAGCTATGGACGGGACAGGGGAACTCGCTTTGAGCAGTTCTTC. Translating it yields CASYGRDRGTRFEQFF.